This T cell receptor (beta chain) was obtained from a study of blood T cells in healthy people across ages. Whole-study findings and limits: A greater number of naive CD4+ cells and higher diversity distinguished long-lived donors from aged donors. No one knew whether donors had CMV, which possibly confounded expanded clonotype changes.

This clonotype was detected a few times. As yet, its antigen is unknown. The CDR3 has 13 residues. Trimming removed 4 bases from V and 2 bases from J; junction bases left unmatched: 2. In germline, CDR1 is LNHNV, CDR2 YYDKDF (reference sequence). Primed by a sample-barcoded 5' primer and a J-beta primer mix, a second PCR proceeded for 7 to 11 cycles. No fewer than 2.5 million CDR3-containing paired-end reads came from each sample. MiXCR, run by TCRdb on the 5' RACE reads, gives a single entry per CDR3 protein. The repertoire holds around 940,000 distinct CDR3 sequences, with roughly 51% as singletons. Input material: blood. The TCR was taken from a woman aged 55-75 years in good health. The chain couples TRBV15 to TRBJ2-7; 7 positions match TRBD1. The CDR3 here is CATSKGTAYEQYF. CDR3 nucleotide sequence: TGTGCCACCAGCAAGGGGACAGCCTACGAGCAGTACTTC.